This T cell receptor (beta chain) was recorded in a study of blood T cell repertoires in COVID-19. Across the study: Whether acute or convalescent, the COVID-19 samples came from the United States, Italy and Spain.

This table comes from immunoSEQ multiplex PCR, and its TCRdb copy is limited to in-frame clones, with some not included. The data hold roughly 250,000 clones, with approximately 83% observed a single time. Germline CDR1 reads SGHAT; CDR2 reads FQNNGV. With V trimmed by 5 bases and J by 7 bases, 12 bases remained unmatched. This CDR3 contains 16 residues. Assignment of participants to cohorts was predicated upon participant-reported clinical history. The V and J genes are TRBV11-2 and TRBJ2-2, with 8 bases lining up with TRBD1. The TCR comes from a woman aged 25-40 years who had recovered from COVID-19. Sequenced material: PBMCs or T cells enriched from blood (not recorded which). The CDR3 DNA reads TGTGCCAGCAGCCCACCTCGGGACAGGAAGGGCGGGGAGCTGTTTTTT. Translated: CASSPPRDRKGGELFF.